Detailed here is one T cell receptor (beta chain). Its antigen remains unidentified. Treatment given: roughly ten-day PBMC culture with coronavirus spike peptide pools or control peptides (ViraFEST assay). Prior to the COVID-19 pandemic (2011-2018), the unexposed donor's CD4+ T cells were collected. After expanding antigen-specific T cells with peptide pools, ViraFEST sequenced their TCRs. As cell numbers allowed, unexposed-donor CD4+ T cells faced SARS-CoV-2 S/N and four cold-coronavirus spikes. This sample is part of a study of vaccination and CD4 T cells after COVID-19. On the study more broadly: The post-COVID samples were taken a median approximately 3.5 months after diagnosis, anywhere from 35 to 161. Study observations and caveats: Rising from around 20 to 38, the median of SARS-CoV-2-reactive clonotypes did not change significantly.

Sequencing of DNA taken from cultured CD4+ T cells relied on the Oncomine TCR Beta short-read assay. TCRdb ran MiXCR on the PCR reads and lists one entry per CDR3 protein. The data show around 1,900 distinct CDR3 sequences, roughly 55% seen once. Sequencing was done on a sample of CD4+ T cells from blood, cultured in vitro. This clonotype was obtained from a human donor in good health.

The CDR3 loop reads CASSLAFGTGGTGFYEQYF. CDR3 nucleotide sequence: TGTGCCAGCAGCTTAGCGTTCGGGACCGGGGGGACAGGATTCTACGAGCAGTACTTC. The chain combines TRBV11-2 with TRBJ2-7, with D possibly TRBD1 on 8 matching bases. The CDR3 sequence is 19 residues long. In germline, CDR1 is SGHAT, CDR2 FQNNGV. V was clipped by 1 base and J by 3 bases, with 25 bases between them.